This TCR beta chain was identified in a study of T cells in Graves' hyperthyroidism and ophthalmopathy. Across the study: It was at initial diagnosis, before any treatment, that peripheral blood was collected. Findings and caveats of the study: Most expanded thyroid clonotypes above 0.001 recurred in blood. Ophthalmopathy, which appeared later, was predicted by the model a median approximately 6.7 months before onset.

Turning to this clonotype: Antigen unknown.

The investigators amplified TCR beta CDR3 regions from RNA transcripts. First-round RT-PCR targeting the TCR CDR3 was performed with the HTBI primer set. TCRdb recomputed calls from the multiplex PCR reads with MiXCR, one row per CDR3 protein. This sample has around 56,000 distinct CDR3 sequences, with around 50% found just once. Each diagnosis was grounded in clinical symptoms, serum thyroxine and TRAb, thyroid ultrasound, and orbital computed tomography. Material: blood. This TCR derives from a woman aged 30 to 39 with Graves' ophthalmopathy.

CDR3 coding DNA: TGTGCCAGCAACGACAGGGGGCGCATCAATGAAAAACTGTTTTTT. Its protein is CASNDRGRINEKLFF. J is TRBJ1-4 and V is TRBV7-9; 10 nucleotides match TRBD1. Germline CDR1 and CDR2: SEHNR and FQNEAQ (reference sequence). The CDR3 totals 15 residues. The V and J ends lost 7 bases and 5 bases, in that order; junction bases with no gene match: 7. Together with reference TRBV7-9 and TRBJ1-4, the CDR3 gives the full variable domain: DTGVSQNPRHKITKRGQNVTFRCDPISEHNRLYWYRQTLGQGPEFLTYFQNEAQLEKSRLLSDRFSAERPKGSFSTLEIQRTEQGDSAMYLCASNDRGRINEKLFFGSGTQLSVL.